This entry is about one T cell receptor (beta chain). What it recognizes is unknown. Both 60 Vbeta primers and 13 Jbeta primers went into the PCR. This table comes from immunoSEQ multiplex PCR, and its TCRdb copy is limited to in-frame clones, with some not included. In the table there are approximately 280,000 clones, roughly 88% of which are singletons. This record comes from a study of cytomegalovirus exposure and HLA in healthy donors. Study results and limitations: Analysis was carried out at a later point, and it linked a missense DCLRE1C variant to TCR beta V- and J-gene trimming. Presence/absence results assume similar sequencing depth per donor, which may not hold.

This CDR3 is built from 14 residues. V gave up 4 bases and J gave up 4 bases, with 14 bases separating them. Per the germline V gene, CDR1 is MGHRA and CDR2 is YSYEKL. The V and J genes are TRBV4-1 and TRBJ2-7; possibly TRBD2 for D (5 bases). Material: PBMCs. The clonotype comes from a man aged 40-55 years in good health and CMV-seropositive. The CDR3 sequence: CASSPPGRPYEQYF. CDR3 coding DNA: TGCGCCAGCAGCCCCCCGGGGAGACCTTACGAGCAGTACTTC.